This T cell receptor beta chain was obtained from a study of STAT5B mutations in CD4+ large granular lymphocyte leukemia. The study, taken as a whole, reports: 8/27 top patient clones versus 2/35 control clones were TRBV06-family.

This clone came up a few times. The antigen is not known. Germline trimming cut 5 bases from V and 0 bases from J; bases unmatched to any gene: 11. This CDR3 is 17 amino acids long. The assay was immunoSEQ multiplex PCR, and TCRdb's table has in-frame clones only and misses some. The profile shows around 33,000 clones, more than 65% of them singletons. Sequences were obtained from CD4+ T cells from blood buffy coats. This TCR was recovered from a human donor in good health. V and J are TRBV23-1 and TRBJ1-1; 8 bases match TRBD1. TRBV23-1 carries the ORF label, with uncertain function. DNA of the CDR3: TGCGCCAGCAGTTTCCAGGGGGCGCAACTCCTGAACACTGAAGCTTTCTTT. The encoded protein is CASSFQGAQLLNTEAFF.